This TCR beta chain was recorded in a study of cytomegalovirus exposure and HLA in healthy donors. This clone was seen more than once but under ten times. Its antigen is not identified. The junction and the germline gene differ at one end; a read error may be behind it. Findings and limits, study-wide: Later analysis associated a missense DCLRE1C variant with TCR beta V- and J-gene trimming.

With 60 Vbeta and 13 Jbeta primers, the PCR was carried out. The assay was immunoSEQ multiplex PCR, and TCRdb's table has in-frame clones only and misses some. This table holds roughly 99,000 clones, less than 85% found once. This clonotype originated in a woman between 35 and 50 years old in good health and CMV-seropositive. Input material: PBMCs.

CDR3: CASSDFRTGEYNDQFF. CDR3 DNA sequence: TGTGCCAGCAGTGACTTTAGGACAGGGGAATACAATGACCAGTTCTTC. V usage is TRBV25-1 and J usage is TRBJ2-1; 9 nucleotides align to TRBD1. The CDR3 has 16 amino acids. CDR1 and CDR2 (germline): MGHDK, SYGVNS.